The 10 T cell receptor beta chains reported below all come from one sample, sequenced in a study of regulatory T cells in long-lasting Graves disease. Sequencing libraries for TCR beta were prepared with iRepertoire HTBI primers and Arm-PCR of CDR3 regions. TCRdb fed the multiplex PCR reads into MiXCR, producing one record per CDR3 protein. The repertoire holds 370,000 or so distinct CDR3 sequences, roughly 16% seen once, with around 20% in the top ten. The sample's time point: newly diagnosed GD, antithyroid drugs for less than 3 months. Isolated PBMC RNA provided the starting material for the TCR library. Separately, the same data were catalogued under a study of T cells in Graves' hyperthyroidism and ophthalmopathy.

Sequences were derived from peripheral blood mononuclear cells (PBMCs), sampled at new diagnosis, from a patient treated with antithyroid drugs. Receptors originate from a woman in her late teens or twenties with Graves disease.

This clonotype was seen ten or more times. This CDR3 is CASSTQETDRVNQPQHF. For the CDR3, the DNA is TGTGCCAGCAGTACCCAAGAAACCGACCGCGTGAATCAGCCCCAGCATTTT. The V and J genes are TRBV28 and TRBJ1-5; D gene uncertain. In germline, CDR1 is MDHEN, CDR2 SYDVKM. V was pared by 5 bases and J by 4 bases, with 21 bases between. The CDR3 extends over 17 amino acids.

The chain combines TRBV7-8 with TRBJ1-2; 7 bases line up with TRBD1. The germline gives CDR1 SGHVS, CDR2 FQNEAQ. This CDR3 is 14 amino acids long. The V gene end was trimmed by 6 bases and the J gene end by 5 bases; junction bases not matched to a gene: 9. CDR3 nucleotides: TGTGCCAGCAGTTACCGACAGGGTAATTATGGCTACACCTTC. Translated: CASSYRQGNYGYTF.

The table lists this clonotype with many counts. The rearrangement links TRBV5-1 to TRBJ2-3; D is unclear. The CDR3 is 15 amino acids. The germline CDR1 and CDR2 sequences are SGHRS and YFSETQ. Between the trimmed V and J ends, which lost 4 bases and 2 bases, there was a span of 14 bases. For the CDR3, the DNA is TGCGCCAGCAGCACTCGAGCGACCGTCACAGATACGCAGTATTTT. This translates into CASSTRATVTDTQYF.

CDR3 sequence: CASTAGPNSGNTIYF. The CDR3, as DNA: TGTGCCAGCACTGCCGGGCCGAACTCTGGAAACACCATATATTTT. The rearrangement links TRBV6-1 to TRBJ1-3, with D unclear. The CDR3 is made up of 15 amino acids. Per the germline V gene, CDR1 is MNHNS and CDR2 is SASEGT. The V gene lost 7 bases and the J gene lost 0 bases, with 13 bases spanning the gap.

This chain connects TRBV7-2 to TRBJ1-5; possible D gene TRBD1, 5 bases. The ends were cut back, 1 base at V and 3 bases at J, with 10 bases in the middle. The CDR3 is 15 amino acids. The germline CDR1 and CDR2 sequences are SGHTA and FQGNSA. CDR3 nucleotide sequence: TGTGCCAGCAGCTTAGGGCAGGGTGCCAATCAGCCCCAGCATTTT. Protein sequence: CASSLGQGANQPQHF.

This clonotype has only a few counts. The J gene is TRBJ1-5, the V gene TRBV3-1; D ambiguous. Trimming took off 0 bases at V and 6 bases at J, with 6 bases between the two ends. The CDR3 is 13 amino acids. In germline, CDR1 is LGHDT, CDR2 YNNKEL (reference sequence). The CDR3 DNA follows: TGTGCCAGCAGCCAAGATCATGTTCAGCCCCAGCATTTT. Translated, it gives CASSQDHVQPQHF.

This clonotype was detected many times. The chain joins TRBV7-3 to TRBJ2-3; TRBD2 is a possible D gene (6 bases). Germline V gives CDR1 SGHTA, CDR2 FQGTGA. The CDR3 loop spans 15 amino acids. The V end was cut by 0 bases, the J end by 2 bases, with 9 bases between. The CDR3 sequence is CASSLTGGNTDTQYF. CDR3 coding DNA: TGTGCCAGCAGCTTAACTGGGGGGAACACAGATACGCAGTATTTT.

The CDR3 protein is CASSLEGGDQPQHF. The CDR3 DNA reads as TGCGCCAGCAGCTTGGAAGGGGGGGATCAGCCCCAGCATTTT. The gene calls are TRBV5-1 and TRBJ1-5; a possible D gene is TRBD1 (6 bases). V lost 0 bases and J 5 bases, leaving 9 bases between the germline ends. The CDR3 length is 14 residues. In germline, CDR1 is SGHRS, CDR2 YFSETQ.

The rearrangement uses TRBV19 and TRBJ2-3; 8 nucleotides line up with TRBD1. The length of the CDR3 is 14 residues. CDR1 is LNHDA, CDR2 SQIVND, per germline (reference sequence). The junction had 8 bases not matched to a gene; V was cut back by 6 bases and J by 6 bases. The chain's CDR3 is CASREDRVLDTQYF. In DNA form, the CDR3 reads TGTGCCAGTAGGGAGGACAGGGTTCTTGATACGCAGTATTTT.

This clonotype was counted many times. This rearrangement joins TRBV6-1 to TRBJ2-7, with D perhaps TRBD2 (5 bases). CDR3 size: 14 residues. Per germline, CDR1 MNHNS and CDR2 SASEGT. The V end lost 7 bases, the J end lost 0 bases, and 13 bases lay between the germline ends. In nucleotides, the CDR3 is TGTGCCAGCAAGCCGACTATGAGCTCCTACGAGCAGTACTTC. Protein product: CASKPTMSSYEQYF.